This T cell receptor (beta chain) originates from a study of blood T cell repertoires in COVID-19. At the level of the study: Some COVID-19 samples were acute and others convalescent; all came from the United States, Italy and Spain. The analysed material was cDNA or gDNA that came from T cells, B-cell-depleted T cells, or PBMCs.

In the study's own analysis: Amplification with reference gene primers provided the estimates of nucleated cell counts. Here immunoSEQ multiplex PCR was the method, and the copy in TCRdb shows in-frame clones only, minus some. V, J and clone size derive from that table, while D and trimming were established from the DNA sequence. The sample lists 55,000 to 85,000 clones; approximately 90% were seen once. This CDR3 contains 13 residues. Germline-derived CDR1 and CDR2 are LNHNV and YYDKDF (reference sequence). Trimming took 0 bases from V and 2 from J, leaving 4 bases between them. The sequence was collected from a woman between 18 and 29 years old with acute or convalescent COVID-19. Sequencing input: peripheral blood. The chain uses TRBV15 and TRBJ1-2; D is undetermined. The CDR3 region is CATSRDGNYGYTF. DNA of the CDR3: TGTGCCACCAGCAGAGATGGCAACTATGGCTACACCTTC.